The next 13 T cell receptor beta chains were all read from a single sample in a study of blood T cell repertoires in COVID-19. Using immunoSEQ multiplex PCR, the repertoire was profiled, and TCRdb retains in-frame clones only, with some absent. The profile shows fewer than 350,000 clones, roughly 90% of them singletons. Sequenced: PBMCs or T cells enriched from blood (not recorded which). These receptor sequences come from a woman aged 40 to 50 who had recovered from COVID-19.

This chain joins TRBV5-6 and TRBJ2-7; 8 bases map to TRBD2. Germline CDR1 and CDR2: SGHDT and YYEEEE. The CDR3 extends over 15 amino acids. Germline trimming cut 4 bases from V and 6 bases from J; bases unmatched to any gene: 12. This CDR3 reads CASSLIGTGGSEQYF. The CDR3 DNA reads as TGTGCCAGCAGCCTCATCGGGACGGGAGGGAGCGAGCAGTACTTC. The variable domain in full, with the rest retrieved from reference TRBV5-6 and TRBJ2-7, is DAGVTQSPTHLIKTRGQQVTLRCSPKSGHDTVSWYQQALGQGPQFIFQYYEEEERQRGNFPDRFSGHQFPNYSSELNVNALLLGDSALYLCASSLIGTGGSEQYFGPGTRLTVT.

This clone was recorded a few times. The rearrangement uses TRBV6-4 and TRBJ1-1; D is perhaps TRBD1 (6 bases). The CDR3 is 13 amino acids. V lost 6 bases, J lost 1 base, and 9 bases lay in between. Germline CDR1 and CDR2: MRHNA and SNTAGT. The CDR3 loop is CASRPDRNTEAFF. The CDR3 DNA reads as TGTGCCAGCAGACCGGACAGGAACACTGAAGCTTTCTTT.

The rearrangement links TRBV7-9 to TRBJ2-2, with TRBD1 as a possible D gene (6 bases). The CDR3 runs to 14 residues. Trimming took 5 bases from V and 5 from J, leaving 12 bases between them. Per germline, CDR1 SEHNR and CDR2 FQNEAQ (reference sequence). The CDR3 protein is CASSHTTGTGELFF. The DNA for the CDR3 is TGTGCCAGCAGCCACACCACAGGGACCGGGGAGCTGTTTTTT.

The chain recombines TRBV4-2 with TRBJ1-6; 11 bases match TRBD1. CDR1 is LGHNA and CDR2 is YNFKEQ in the germline V gene. J was trimmed by 5 bases and V by 1 base; bases with no gene match: 4. The CDR3 contains 17 residues. The CDR3: CASSQAQGQGDNSPLHF. The DNA for the CDR3 is TGTGCCAGCAGCCAAGCGCAGGGACAGGGGGATAATTCACCCCTCCACTTT.

The genes are TRBV9 and TRBJ1-1; no definite D call. The germline V gene has CDR1 SGDLS and CDR2 YYNGEE. Trimming removed 3 bases from V and 7 bases from J, with 16 bases in between. This CDR3 region has 14 residues. CDR3 sequence reads: CASSAVLRAGEAFF. The CDR3 DNA is TGTGCCAGCAGCGCCGTTCTGCGGGCTGGTGAAGCTTTCTTT.

This chain uses TRBV18 with TRBJ2-4, with TRBD2 identical over 11 bases. Germline trimming cut 2 bases from V and 8 bases from J; bases unmatched to any gene: 8. CDR1 is KGHSH, CDR2 LQKENI, per germline. This CDR3 is 16 amino acids long. Here the CDR3 reads CASSPASSGRRDIQYF. CDR3 bases: TGTGCCAGCTCACCAGCCTCTAGCGGGAGGAGAGACATTCAGTACTTC.

The chain uses TRBV18 and TRBJ1-1; 7 bases line up with TRBD1. Germline V gene data show CDR1 as KGHSH and CDR2 as LQKENI. The V and J ends lost 5 bases and 4 bases, in that order; junction bases with no gene match: 7. The CDR3 is 14 residues long. CDR3 region: CASSKGQRATEAFF. CDR3 nucleotides: TGTGCCAGCTCAAAGGGACAGCGAGCCACTGAAGCTTTCTTT.

The chain recombines TRBV29-1 with TRBJ2-3, with 8 bases matching TRBD2. CDR1 and CDR2 from the germline V gene are SQVTM and ANQGSEA. The V gene end was trimmed by 6 bases and the J gene end by 2 bases; junction bases not matched to a gene: 7. The CDR3 has 14 amino acids. CDR3 coding DNA: TGCAGCGTCAGCCCCGGGGGGGCCACAGATACGCAGTATTTT. It is translated as CSVSPGGATDTQYF.

The chain uses TRBV9 and TRBJ1-3; 7 bases are a match to TRBD1. The germline CDR1 and CDR2 sequences are SGDLS and YYNGEE. The ends lost 4 bases at V and 7 bases at J; junction bases unmatched: 11. The CDR3 loop spans 15 amino acids. Here the CDR3 DNA reads TGTGCCAGCAGCCTCAGGGGGGTCCCTGAGAACACCATATATTTT. Translated: CASSLRGVPENTIYF. Full variable domain (outside the CDR3, taken from reference TRBV9 and TRBJ1-3): DSGVTQTPKHLITATGQRVTLRCSPRSGDLSVYWYQQSLDQGLQFLIQYYNGEERAKGNILERFSAQQFPDLHSELNLSSLELGDSALYFCASSLRGVPENTIYFGEGSWLTVV.

V gene TRBV2 combines with J gene TRBJ1-6; 10 bases map to TRBD1. The germline V gene encodes CDR1 SNHLY and CDR2 FYNNEI. The ends lost 10 bases at V and 7 bases at J; junction bases unmatched: 4. This CDR3 comprises 13 residues. The CDR3 reads CATRTGGNSPLHF. The CDR3 nucleotides are TGTGCCACCCGGACAGGGGGAAATTCACCCCTCCACTTT.

The CDR3 DNA reads TGTGCCAGCAGCCGCGGGGGGGGCGCGCAGACTGAAGCTTTCTTT. This encodes CASSRGGGAQTEAFF. V usage is TRBV3-1 (or the pseudogene TRBV3-2) and J usage is TRBJ1-1; tentative D call: TRBD1 (6 bases). The ends were cut back, 4 bases at V and 5 bases at J, with 17 bases in the middle. Germline V lookup: CDR1 LGHDT, CDR2 YNNKEL (reference sequence). The CDR3 runs 15 residues.

V usage is TRBV19 and J usage is TRBJ1-2, with 8 bases matching TRBD1. The CDR3 spans 14 residues. Germline values: CDR1 LNHDA, CDR2 SQIVND (reference sequence). V gave up 7 bases and J gave up 7 bases; unmatched junction bases: 11. The DNA for the CDR3 is TGTGCCAGTACGGACGATACAGGGGGTGCTGGCTACACCTTC. Its protein product is CASTDDTGGAGYTF.

This clone was seen a handful of times. The chain has TRBV5-1 and TRBJ2-7; no definite D call. The CDR3 has 14 residues. CDR1 is SGHRS, CDR2 YFSETQ, per germline. V was clipped by 0 bases and J by 0 bases, with 7 bases between them. The CDR3 region is CASSLATNSYEQYF. For the CDR3, the DNA is TGCGCCAGCAGCTTGGCCACAAACTCCTACGAGCAGTACTTC.